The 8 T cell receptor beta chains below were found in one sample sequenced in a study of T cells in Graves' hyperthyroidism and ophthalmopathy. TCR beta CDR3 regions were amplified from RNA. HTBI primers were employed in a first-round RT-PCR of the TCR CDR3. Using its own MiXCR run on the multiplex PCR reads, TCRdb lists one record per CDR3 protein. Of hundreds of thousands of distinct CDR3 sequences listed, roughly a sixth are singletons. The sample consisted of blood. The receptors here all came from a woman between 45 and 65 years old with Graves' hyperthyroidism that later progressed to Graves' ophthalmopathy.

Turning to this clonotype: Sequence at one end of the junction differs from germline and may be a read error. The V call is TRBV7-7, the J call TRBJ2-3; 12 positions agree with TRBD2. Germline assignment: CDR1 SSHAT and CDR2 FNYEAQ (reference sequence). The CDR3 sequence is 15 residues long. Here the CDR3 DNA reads TGTGCTAGCAGCCGGACTAGCGGGATAACAGATACGCAGTATTTT. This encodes CASSRTSGITDTQYF. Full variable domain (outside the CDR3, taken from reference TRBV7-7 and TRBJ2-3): GAGVSQSPRYKVTKRGQDVTLRCDPISSHATLYWYQQALGQGPEFLTYFNYEAQPDKSGLPSDRFSAERPEGSISTLTIQRTEQRDSAMYRCASSRTSGITDTQYFGPGTRLTVL.

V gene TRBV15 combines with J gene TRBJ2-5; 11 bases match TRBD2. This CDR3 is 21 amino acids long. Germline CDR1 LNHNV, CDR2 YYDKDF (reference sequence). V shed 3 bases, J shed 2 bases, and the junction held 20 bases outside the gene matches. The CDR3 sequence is CATSRGPGGLAGGHPQETQYF. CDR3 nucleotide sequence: TGTGCCACCAGCAGGGGACCTGGGGGGCTAGCGGGGGGCCACCCACAAGAGACCCAGTACTTC.

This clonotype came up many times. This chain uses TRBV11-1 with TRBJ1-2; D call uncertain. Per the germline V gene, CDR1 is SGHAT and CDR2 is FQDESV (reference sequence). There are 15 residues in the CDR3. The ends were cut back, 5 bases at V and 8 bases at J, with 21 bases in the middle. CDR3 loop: CASSTLSGPMYGYTF. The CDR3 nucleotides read TGTGCCAGCAGCACCTTGAGCGGCCCTATGTACGGCTACACCTTC.

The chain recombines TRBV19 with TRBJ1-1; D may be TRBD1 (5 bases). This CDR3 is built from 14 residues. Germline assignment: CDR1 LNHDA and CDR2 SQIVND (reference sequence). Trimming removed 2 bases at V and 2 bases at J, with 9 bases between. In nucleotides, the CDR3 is TGTGCCAGTAGTATAAGTGGGGACAACACTGAAGCTTTCTTT. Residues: CASSISGDNTEAFF. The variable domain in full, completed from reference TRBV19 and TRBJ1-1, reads DGGITQSPKYLFRKEGQNVTLSCEQNLNHDAMYWYRQDPGQGLRLIYYSQIVNDFQKGDIAEGYSVSREKKESFPLTVTSAQKNPTAFYLCASSISGDNTEAFFGQGTRLTVV.

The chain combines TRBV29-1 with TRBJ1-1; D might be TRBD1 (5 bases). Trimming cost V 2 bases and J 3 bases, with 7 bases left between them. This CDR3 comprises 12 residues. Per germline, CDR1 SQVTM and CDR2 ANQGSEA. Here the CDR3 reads CSVERGDTEAFF. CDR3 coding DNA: TGCAGCGTTGAAAGAGGGGACACTGAAGCTTTCTTT.

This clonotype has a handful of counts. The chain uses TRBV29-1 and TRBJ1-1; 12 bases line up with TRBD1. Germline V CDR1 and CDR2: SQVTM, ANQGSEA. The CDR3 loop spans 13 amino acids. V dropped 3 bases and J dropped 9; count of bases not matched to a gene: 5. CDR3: CSVEGDRGPKAFF. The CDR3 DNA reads TGCAGCGTTGAGGGGGACAGGGGGCCTAAAGCTTTCTTT.

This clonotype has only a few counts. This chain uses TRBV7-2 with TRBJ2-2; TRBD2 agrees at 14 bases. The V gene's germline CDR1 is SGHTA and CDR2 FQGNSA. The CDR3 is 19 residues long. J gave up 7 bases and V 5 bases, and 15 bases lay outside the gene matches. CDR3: CASSTTRTSGGPLGGELFF. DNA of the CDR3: TGTGCCAGCAGCACTACCCGGACTAGCGGGGGGCCCCTCGGCGGGGAGCTGTTTTTT.

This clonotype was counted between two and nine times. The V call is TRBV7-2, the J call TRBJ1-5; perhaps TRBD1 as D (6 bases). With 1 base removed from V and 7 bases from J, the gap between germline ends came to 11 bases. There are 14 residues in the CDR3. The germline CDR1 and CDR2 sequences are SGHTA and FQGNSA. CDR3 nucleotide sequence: TGTGCCAGCAGCTTAGATCCAGGGGACCAGCCCCAGCATTTT. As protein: CASSLDPGDQPQHF.